Listed here is a single TCR beta chain. This entry is derived from a study of blood T cell repertoires in COVID-19. J was trimmed by 5 bases and V by 2 bases; bases with no gene match: 7. This CDR3 is built from 16 residues. Germline assignment: CDR1 MNHEY and CDR2 SVGEGT. Sequenced by immunoSEQ multiplex PCR; TCRdb stores in-frame clones only, minus some. The table has about 260,000 clones, 86% seen once. The sequence derives from a man between 40 and 49 years old who had recovered from COVID-19. The chain employs TRBV6-2 or TRBV6-3 and TRBJ2-3, with 10 bases aligning to TRBD2. What was sequenced was peripheral blood. CDR3 DNA: TGTGCCAGCAGTTACCAGCGGGGGGGCCGAGGAGATACGCAGTATTTT. Protein product: CASSYQRGGRGDTQYF.